This TCR beta chain came from a study of T-cell memory formation after mild COVID-19. Overall study results and limits: Most CD4+ clones that shrank were in CM and EM, while CD8+ ones turned up in EMRA.

MiXCR was run by TCRdb on the 5' RACE reads, yielding one entry per CDR3 protein. In the table there are over 70,000 distinct CDR3 sequences, about 13% of which are singletons. There are 15 residues in the CDR3. The germline gives CDR1 SGDLS, CDR2 YYNGEE. The V end was cut by 3 bases, the J end by 3 bases, with 13 bases between. This clonotype was seen a handful of times. Its antigen is not identified. The chain uses TRBV9 and TRBJ1-5; perhaps TRBD1 as D (6 bases). This TCR came from an adult woman who had mild COVID-19 (a few samples of this study predate the infection). Cell type and time point are not known. Sequenced: PBMCs or a T cell subset sorted from them (not recorded which). The CDR3 coding sequence is TGTGCCAGCAGCGCCGGGGGGCTGTCCAATCAGCCCCAGCATTTT. Protein: CASSAGGLSNQPQHF.